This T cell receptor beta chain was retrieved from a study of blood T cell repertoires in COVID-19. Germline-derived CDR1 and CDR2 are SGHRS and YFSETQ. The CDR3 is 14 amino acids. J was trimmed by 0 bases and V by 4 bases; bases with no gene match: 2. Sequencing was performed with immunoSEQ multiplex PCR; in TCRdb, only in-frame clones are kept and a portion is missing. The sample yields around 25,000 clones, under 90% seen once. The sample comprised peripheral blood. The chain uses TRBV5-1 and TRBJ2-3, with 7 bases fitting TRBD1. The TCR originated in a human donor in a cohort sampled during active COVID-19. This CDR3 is CASSQGQSTDTQYF. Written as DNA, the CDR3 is TGCGCCAGCAGCCAGGGACAGAGCACAGATACGCAGTATTTT.